Listed here are 22 T cell receptor beta chains from one sample, sequenced in a study of blood T cell repertoires in COVID-19. Profiled with immunoSEQ multiplex PCR; TCRdb holds only in-frame clones, not every one. The sample shows tens of thousands of clones, 88% of them seen only once. Specimen: peripheral blood. The receptors originated from a human donor in a cohort sampled during active COVID-19.

The chain employs TRBV9 and TRBJ2-7, with 10 nucleotides matching TRBD1. CDR1 is SGDLS and CDR2 is YYNGEE in the germline V gene. This CDR3 spans 14 amino acids. V was pared by 4 bases and J by 2 bases, with 3 bases of the junction left unmatched. Here the CDR3 DNA reads TGTGCCAGCAGCCCGGGACAGGGGACCTACGAGCAGTACTTC. Its translation: CASSPGQGTYEQYF.

The chain combines TRBV11-3 with TRBJ2-1, with D possibly matching TRBD1 (5 bases). Deletions cut 6 bases from V and 3 bases from J, with 27 bases between. This CDR3 is built from 19 residues. The germline V gene encodes CDR1 SGHNT and CDR2 YENEEA. The chain's CDR3 is CASRPKQALKLFGYNEQFF. CDR3 sequence (DNA): TGTGCCAGCAGGCCCAAACAGGCGCTTAAGCTTTTTGGCTACAATGAGCAGTTCTTC.

The chain joins TRBV21-1 to TRBJ1-6; TRBD1 reflects the table's D call only, with no check against the DNA. TRBV21-1 counts as a pseudogene. The CDR3 extends over 17 amino acids. Written as DNA, the CDR3 is TGTGCCAGCAGCAACGGGACAGGGCTGCCCTATAATTCACCCCTCCACTTT. It encodes CASSNGTGLPYNSPLHF.

This chain links TRBV7-8 with TRBJ2-7; D is undetermined. The CDR3 contains 15 residues. Trimming shortened V by 4 bases and J by 2 bases, and 15 bases separated the two germline ends. The germline CDR1 and CDR2 sequences are SGHVS and FQNEAQ. CDR3 loop: CASSSTPGRTYEQYF. CDR3 DNA sequence: TGTGCCAGCAGCTCAACCCCCGGCAGGACCTACGAGCAGTACTTC.

This clone was seen only once. The genes are TRBV6-2 or TRBV6-3 and TRBJ2-3; 11 bases map to TRBD2. Germline loops: CDR1 MNHEY, CDR2 SVGEGT. The CDR3 is 12 residues long. With 6 bases clipped from V and 13 bases from J, the junction kept 6 bases outside the gene matches. Here the CDR3 DNA reads TGTGCCAGCAGCCTACTAGCGGGGGCCAAGTATTTT. Amino acids: CASSLLAGAKYF.

Comment on this clone: The sample has other DNA sequences that encode this CDR3 too. V is TRBV7-9 and J is TRBJ1-2; 7 bases are shared with TRBD1. The CDR3 is 14 residues long. CDR1 and CDR2 (germline): SEHNR, FQNEAQ (reference sequence). V was clipped by 0 bases and J by 4 bases; unmatched bases: 2. The CDR3 sequence is CASSLAGQPYGYTF. CDR3 in DNA: TGTGCCAGCAGCTTAGCGGGACAGCCCTATGGCTACACCTTC.

The rearrangement links TRBV11-2 to TRBJ2-7; D unresolved. The V end lost 5 bases, the J end lost 1 base, and 15 bases lay between the germline ends. CDR1 and CDR2 (germline): SGHAT, FQNNGV. The CDR3 sequence is 15 residues long. The CDR3 DNA follows: TGTGCCAGCAGCCCCCAAGTTGACAATTCCTACGAGCAGTACTTC. Protein product: CASSPQVDNSYEQYF.

The V call is TRBV6-6, the J call TRBJ2-6, with 8 bases lining up with TRBD2. The ends lost 5 bases at V and 0 bases at J; junction bases unmatched: 6. The CDR3 runs 17 residues. Per the germline V gene, CDR1 is MNHNY and CDR2 is SVGAGI (reference sequence). For the CDR3, the DNA is TGTGCCAGCAGTCACACTAGCGGTTCCTCTGGGGCCAACGTCCTGACTTTC. Translation: CASSHTSGSSGANVLTF.

The gene calls are TRBV4-3 and TRBJ2-2; 9 bases are a match to TRBD1. The CDR3 has 15 residues. With 3 bases clipped from V and 8 bases from J, the junction kept 7 bases outside the gene matches. CDR1 is LGHNA, CDR2 YSLEER, per germline. The CDR3 protein is CASSHAKQGAGELFF. The CDR3 bases are TGCGCCAGCAGCCATGCGAAACAGGGGGCGGGGGAGCTGTTTTTT.

The genes are TRBV7-8 and TRBJ1-1; 7 positions match TRBD1. The CDR3 consists of 12 residues. The V gene's germline CDR1 is SGHVS and CDR2 FQNEAQ. The ends lost 5 bases at V and 8 bases at J; junction bases unmatched: 5. CDR3 coding DNA: TGTGCCAGCAGCCAGGGGGACGGAGAAGCTTTCTTT. Translation gives CASSQGDGEAFF.

The J gene is TRBJ1-4, the V gene TRBV28; TRBD1 matches 7 bases. J gave up 5 bases and V 5 bases, and 8 bases lay outside the gene matches. CDR1 and CDR2 (germline): MDHEN, SYDVKM. The CDR3 is 15 amino acids. The CDR3 reads CASSLPGGSNEKLFF. In nucleotides, the CDR3 is TGTGCCAGCAGTCTACCAGGGGGTTCAAATGAAAAACTGTTTTTT. The full variable domain, in which reference TRBV28 and TRBJ1-4 provide the parts outside the CDR3, is DVKVTQSSRYLVKRTGEKVFLECVQDMDHENMFWYRQDPGLGLRLIYFSYDVKMKEKGDIPEGYSVSREKKERFSLILESASTNQTSMYLCASSLPGGSNEKLFFGSGTQLSVL.

V usage is TRBV27 and J usage is TRBJ2-1; D not resolved. The germline V and J ends were trimmed by 8 bases and 2 bases, with 16 bases remaining between them. The CDR3 is made up of 15 amino acids. Germline V lookup: CDR1 MNHEY, CDR2 SMNVEV (reference sequence). The CDR3 bases are TGTGCCAGCGCACTTCTTAGGAGCGCCTACAATGAGCAGTTCTTC. It is translated as CASALLRSAYNEQFF.

V usage is TRBV15 and J usage is TRBJ2-5, with D tentatively TRBD2 (5 bases). Germline V gene data show CDR1 as LNHNV and CDR2 as YYDKDF (reference sequence). The length of the CDR3 is 15 residues. V was pared by 0 bases and J by 3 bases, with 11 bases between. CDR3 residues: CATSRDYDGEETQYF. The CDR3 DNA follows: TGTGCCACCAGCAGAGACTACGACGGGGAAGAGACCCAGTACTTC.

The V gene is TRBV5-6, the J gene TRBJ1-1, with a possible D match to TRBD1 (5 bases). CDR3 length: 14 residues. CDR1 is SGHDT and CDR2 is YYEEEE in the germline V gene. The ends were cut back, 3 bases at V and 1 base at J, with 10 bases in the middle. The CDR3 spells CASSSLDKNTEAFF. DNA for the CDR3: TGTGCCAGCAGCTCCTTGGACAAGAACACTGAAGCTTTCTTT.

J is TRBJ2-2 and V is TRBV29-1; D perhaps matches TRBD2 (6 bases). CDR3 size: 15 residues. V lost 8 bases to trimming and J lost 2 bases, with 18 bases between them. CDR1 is SQVTM and CDR2 is ANQGSEA in the germline V gene. CDR3 protein: CSCRIGGENTGELFF. In DNA, the CDR3 is TGCAGCTGCCGGATCGGCGGGGAAAACACCGGGGAGCTGTTTTTT.

The chain carries TRBV5-4 and TRBJ2-6; TRBD1 matches 10 bases. CDR1 is SGHNT and CDR2 is YYREEE in the germline V gene (reference sequence). This CDR3 contains 19 residues. With 4 bases clipped from V and 1 base from J, the junction kept 11 bases outside the gene matches. CDR3 nucleotides: TGTGCCAGCAGCACGGAGGGGGGACAGGGGCCGTCTGGGGCCAACGTCCTGACTTTC. Its protein product is CASSTEGGQGPSGANVLTF.

The chain uses TRBV2 and TRBJ1-4, with D hard to call. The CDR3 has 13 residues. The germline gives CDR1 SNHLY, CDR2 FYNNEI. Trimming pared 7 bases from V and 8 bases from J, leaving 14 bases between. The CDR3 coding sequence is TGTGCCAGCATCGCAGGAACCCGGGAAAAACTGTTTTTT. It is translated as CASIAGTREKLFF. The full variable domain, completed using reference TRBV2 and TRBJ1-4, is EPEVTQTPSHQVTQMGQEVILRCVPISNHLYFYWYRQILGQKVEFLVSFYNNEISEKSEIFDDQFSVERPDGSNFTLKIRSTKLEDSAMYFCASIAGTREKLFFGSGTQLSVL.

The V call is TRBV18, the J call TRBJ1-1; 9 positions agree with TRBD1. V shed 5 bases and J 0 bases; nucleotides not matched to a gene: 1. The CDR3 runs 14 residues. Germline CDR1 reads KGHSH; CDR2 reads LQKENI. CDR3 amino acids: CASSWDRVNTEAFF. As DNA, the CDR3 is TGTGCCAGCTCATGGGACAGGGTGAACACTGAAGCTTTCTTT.

The gene calls are TRBV29-1 and TRBJ2-5; 9 bases fit TRBD1. In germline, CDR1 is SQVTM, CDR2 ANQGSEA. V dropped 6 bases and J dropped 4; count of bases not matched to a gene: 9. This CDR3 comprises 14 residues. CDR3 bases: TGCAGCGTCCTTGGGGACAGGGTAGGAGAGACCCAGTACTTC. It yields the protein CSVLGDRVGETQYF.

The V and J genes are TRBV6-6 and TRBJ2-5; TRBD2 aligns across 12 bases. CDR1 is MNHNY, CDR2 SVGAGI, per germline (reference sequence). The CDR3 has 16 residues. Losses at the gene ends were 7 bases for V and 2 bases for J; bases not matched to a gene: 8. CDR3 loop: CASISSGGVGQETQYF. The CDR3, as DNA: TGTGCCAGCATCTCTAGCGGGGGGGTGGGGCAAGAGACCCAGTACTTC.

CDR3 nucleotide sequence: TGCGCCAGCAGCCCCCTTGGGAGGGCGCGAGGCTACACCTTC. Translating it yields CASSPLGRARGYTF. The chain employs TRBV5-1 and TRBJ1-2; D not resolved. The CDR3 covers 14 residues. CDR1 and CDR2 (germline): SGHRS, YFSETQ. The V and J ends lost 4 bases and 8 bases respectively, with 18 bases between them.

V and J are TRBV7-8 and TRBJ1-2; perhaps TRBD1 as D (6 bases). In germline, CDR1 is SGHVS, CDR2 FQNEAQ. This CDR3 comprises 15 residues. Between the trimmed V and J ends, which lost 4 bases and 3 bases, there was a span of 15 bases. The CDR3 sequence is CASSSLGGAHYGYTF. For the CDR3, the DNA is TGTGCCAGCAGCTCCCTCGGGGGGGCTCACTATGGCTACACCTTC.